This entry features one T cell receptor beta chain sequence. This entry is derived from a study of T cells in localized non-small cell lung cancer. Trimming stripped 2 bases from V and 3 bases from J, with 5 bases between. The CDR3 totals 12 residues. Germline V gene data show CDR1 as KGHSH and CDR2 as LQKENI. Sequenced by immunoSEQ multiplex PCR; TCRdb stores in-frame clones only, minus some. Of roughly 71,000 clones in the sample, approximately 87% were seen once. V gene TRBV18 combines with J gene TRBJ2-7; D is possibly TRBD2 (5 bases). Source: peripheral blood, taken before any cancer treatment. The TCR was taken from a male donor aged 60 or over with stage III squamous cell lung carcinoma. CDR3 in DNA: TGTGCCAGCTCACCAGGGAGCTACGAGCAGTACTTC. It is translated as CASSPGSYEQYF.